This TCR beta chain was observed in a study of T cell responses to AZD1222 COVID-19 vaccine. Study at large: Second doses that came at about 4 or about 12 weeks were put together.

Trimming left V 11 bases short and J 8 bases short, with 21 bases between. CDR3 length equals 14 residues. The germline CDR1 and CDR2 sequences are SNHLY and FYNNEI. The study's findings and limits: White British ancestry dominated among donors, who included more females, and clonal diversity was possibly underestimated. Variant regions that are unmutated are reportedly the target of nearly half of spike-specific TCRs.

Generated by immunoSEQ multiplex PCR, the TCRdb table keeps only in-frame clones and is missing some. The repertoire holds tens of thousands of clones, with roughly 88% as singletons. Points on this clone: Antigen specificity is unknown.

The genes are TRBV2 and TRBJ1-4; D possibly corresponds to TRBD1 (5 bases). The TCR originated in an adult in good health. The sequencing here drew on peripheral blood, taken on day 0 of AZD1222 vaccination. The CDR3 DNA sequence: TGTGCCGCCTCAAGGGACGGAGGAGGAGAAAAACTGTTTTTT. It translates to CAASRDGGGEKLFF.